This T cell receptor beta chain derives from a study of graft-versus-host responses after intestinal transplantation. About the study: Recipients underwent multivisceral, liver-intestinal, or isolated intestinal transplants.

The CDR3 is made up of 15 amino acids. CDR1 SNHLY and CDR2 FYNNEI come from the germline V gene. The V gene end was trimmed by 6 bases and the J gene end by 5 bases; junction bases not matched to a gene: 7. The method was immunoSEQ multiplex PCR; TCRdb's version includes in-frame clones alone and lacks a portion of them. The repertoire has 85,000 to 130,000 clones, roughly 87% of them found once; the top ten carry about 1%. For this clone: Its antigen is as yet unknown.

This clonotype was obtained from a human donor who received an intestinal transplant. The chain carries TRBV2 and TRBJ2-5; 12 positions match TRBD2. Source: unstimulated CD4+ T cells sorted from spleen or lymph node cells, taken before intestinal transplant. The CDR3 loop reads CASRGLAGGPETQYF. The DNA for the CDR3 is TGTGCCAGCAGAGGCCTAGCGGGAGGGCCGGAGACCCAGTACTTC.